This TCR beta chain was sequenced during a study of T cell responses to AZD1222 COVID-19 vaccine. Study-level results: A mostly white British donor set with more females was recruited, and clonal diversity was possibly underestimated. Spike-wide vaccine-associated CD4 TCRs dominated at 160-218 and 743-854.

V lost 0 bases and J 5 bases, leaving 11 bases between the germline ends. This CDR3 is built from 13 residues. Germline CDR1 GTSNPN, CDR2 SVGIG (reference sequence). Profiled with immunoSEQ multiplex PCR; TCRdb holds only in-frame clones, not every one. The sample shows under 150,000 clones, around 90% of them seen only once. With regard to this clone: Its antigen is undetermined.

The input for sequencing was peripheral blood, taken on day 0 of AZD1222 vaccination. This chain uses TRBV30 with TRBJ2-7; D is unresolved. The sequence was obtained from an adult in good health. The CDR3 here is CAWSVTRIHEQYF. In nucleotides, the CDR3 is TGTGCCTGGAGTGTCACCAGGATCCACGAGCAGTACTTC.